These T cell receptor beta chains were read from a single sample in a study of radiotherapy plus CTLA-4 blockade in lung cancer. Here immunoSEQ multiplex PCR was the method, and the copy in TCRdb shows in-frame clones only, minus some. Counted here are around 42,000 clones, 63% occurring once; the ten biggest clones make up about 18%. This sample comprised peripheral blood, obtained from a patient treated with radiotherapy plus ipilimumab. Every receptor here comes from a human donor with non-small cell lung cancer who had a partial response to radiotherapy plus ipilimumab. CDR3s leave out the opening cysteine and the closing phenylalanine or tryptophan.

>TRBJ2-5|TRBV11-2
ASSVGQLVETQY
>TRBJ1-2|TRBV7-9
ASSSDRGHGYT
>TRBJ2-2|TRBV7-2
ASSLISSSASGGAGELF
>TRBJ1-2|TRBV30
AWSVLVGTYGYT
>TRBJ2-7|TRBV6-6
ASSYLRRKVAYEQY
>TRBJ2-7|TRBV19
ASRRGPPSYEQY
>TRBJ2-3|TRBV10-2
ATGTGPTDTQY
>TRBJ2-5|TRBV19
ASSAGPNKQETQY
>TRBJ2-1|TRBV27
ASSLGLADNEQF
>TRBJ1-1|TRBV29-1
SVEAGGKVNTEAF
>TRBJ1-5|TRBV18
ASSPDRVQPQH
>TRBJ2-1|TRBV11-2
ASSLDPRQGADGGQF
>TRBJ1-2|TRBV29-1
SVESEEGYYGYT
>TRBJ1-2|TRBV6-6
ASTSRAGYT
>TRBJ1-1|TRBV10-1
ASSRGLNTEAF
>TRBJ2-1|TRBV5-1
ASSYRGGTGAHNEQF
>TRBJ1-1|TRBV6-1
ASSPRTGGTEAF
>TRBJ1-3|TRBV7-2
ASSETGGGGNTIY
>TRBJ2-7|TRBV15
ATSPLAGGIYEQY
>TRBJ1-3|TRBV27
ASSLTGDAGNTIY
>TRBJ1-1|TRBV6-1
ASSEYRDLTPEAF